The clone carrying this T cell receptor (beta chain) was detected ten times or more. These data belong to a study of tumor and adjacent non-tumor tissue in lung cancer. This sample's RNA came from whole unsorted tissue. Distant lung tissue was collected more than 3 cm away from the tumor edge. Looked up from germline, CDR1 is MNHEY and CDR2 is SVGAGI. The V end was cut by 2 bases, the J end by 5 bases, with 12 bases between. The length of the CDR3 is 15 residues. The library came from three nested PCR rounds adapted from ARM-PCR protocols. One entry per CDR3 protein, called by TCRdb with MiXCR from the multiplex PCR reads. The top ten hold roughly 45% of the sample, which has more than 55,000 distinct CDR3 sequences, more than 75% seen once.

The chain uses TRBV6-5 and TRBJ2-2; the D gene is possibly TRBD2 (6 bases). The receptor comes from a man aged 55-75 years with non-small cell lung cancer. The source material was distant non-tumor lung tissue. CDR3 in DNA: TGTGCCAGCAGTTACCTCGGGGGTTCGACCGGGGAGCTGTTTTTT. Translated, it gives CASSYLGGSTGELFF.